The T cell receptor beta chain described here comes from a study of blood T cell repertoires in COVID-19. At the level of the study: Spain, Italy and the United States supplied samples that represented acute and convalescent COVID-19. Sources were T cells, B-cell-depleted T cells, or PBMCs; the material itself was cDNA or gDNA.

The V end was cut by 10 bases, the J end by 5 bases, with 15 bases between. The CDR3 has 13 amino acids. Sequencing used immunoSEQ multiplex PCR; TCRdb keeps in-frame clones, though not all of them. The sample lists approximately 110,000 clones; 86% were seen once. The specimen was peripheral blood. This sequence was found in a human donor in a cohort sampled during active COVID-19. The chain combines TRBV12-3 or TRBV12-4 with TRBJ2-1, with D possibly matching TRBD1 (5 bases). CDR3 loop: CATSTDANNEQFF. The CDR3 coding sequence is TGTGCCACCTCGACAGACGCCAACAATGAGCAGTTCTTC.